This passage covers 26 T cell receptor beta chains from one sample sequenced in a study of cytomegalovirus exposure and HLA in healthy donors. The study ran its PCR with 60 Vbeta and 13 Jbeta primers. TCRdb's copy holds only in-frame clones and misses some; the assay was immunoSEQ multiplex PCR. The sample lists 220,000 or so clones, more than 60% occurring once. Sequenced material: PBMCs. The receptor set was obtained from a man between 45 and 60 years old in good health and CMV-seronegative.

The chain combines TRBV25-1 with TRBJ1-1; 7 nucleotides align to TRBD1. The length of the CDR3 is 16 residues. With V trimmed by 3 bases and J by 5 bases, 12 bases remained unmatched. Germline values: CDR1 MGHDK, CDR2 SYGVNS. The chain's CDR3 is CASSESRPGQRTEAFF. DNA of the CDR3: TGTGCCAGCAGTGAGTCCCGTCCGGGACAGCGGACTGAAGCTTTCTTT.

V and J are TRBV5-1 and TRBJ2-7; TRBD2 aligns across 9 bases. This CDR3 has 16 amino acids. CDR1 SGHRS and CDR2 YFSETQ come from the germline V gene. With 1 base clipped from V and 2 bases from J, the junction kept 7 bases outside the gene matches. The CDR3 region is CASSLLIAGAPYEQYF. The CDR3 coding sequence is TGCGCCAGCAGCTTGTTGATAGCGGGAGCACCCTACGAGCAGTACTTC.

The chain joins TRBV6-5 to TRBJ2-7; the D gene is possibly TRBD2 (6 bases). The CDR3 contains 10 residues. The V gene's germline CDR1 is MNHEY and CDR2 SVGAGI. The V gene lost 6 bases and the J gene lost 9 bases, with 9 bases spanning the gap. For the CDR3, the DNA is TGTGCCAGCAGCGCCGGGGGGCAGTACTTC. This encodes CASSAGGQYF.

In its sample, this clone was seen a few times. The chain employs TRBV6-5 and TRBJ2-7, with 7 positions matching TRBD1. The germline gives CDR1 MNHEY, CDR2 SVGAGI. This CDR3 has 15 amino acids. Trimming removed 3 bases from V and 0 bases from J; junction bases left unmatched: 5. The DNA for the CDR3 is TGTGCCAGCAGTTATCTCGACAGGGACTCCTACGAGCAGTACTTC. Its translation is CASSYLDRDSYEQYF.

This sequence joins TRBV11-2 and TRBJ2-5; 14 nucleotides line up with TRBD2. This CDR3 is 16 amino acids long. Germline assignment: CDR1 SGHAT and CDR2 FQNNGV. V was clipped by 5 bases and J by 1 base; unmatched bases: 3. CDR3 DNA: TGTGCCAGCAGCCAAGGACTAGCGGGAGGCCAAGAGACCCAGTACTTC. Protein: CASSQGLAGGQETQYF. Together with reference TRBV11-2 and TRBJ2-5, the CDR3 gives the full variable domain: EAGVAQSPRYKIIEKRQSVAFWCNPISGHATLYWYQQILGQGPKLLIQFQNNGVVDDSQLPKDRFSAERLKGVDSTLKIQPAKLEDSAVYLCASSQGLAGGQETQYFGPGTRLLVL.

J is TRBJ1-2 and V is TRBV27; the D gene is possibly TRBD1 (5 bases). There are 15 residues in the CDR3. V dropped 3 bases and J dropped 10 bases, with 21 bases sitting between them. Germline V gene lookup returns CDR1 MNHEY and CDR2 SMNVEV (reference sequence). The CDR3 here is CASSFLDSRTGDYTF. The CDR3 DNA reads as TGTGCCAGCAGTTTCCTCGACTCAAGAACGGGGGACTACACCTTC.

The chain combines TRBV9 with TRBJ2-3, with TRBD2 as a possible D gene (5 bases). There are 15 residues in the CDR3. The ends were cut back, 0 bases at V and 4 bases at J, with 12 bases in the middle. Germline loops: CDR1 SGDLS, CDR2 YYNGEE. In nucleotides, the CDR3 is TGTGCCAGCAGCGTAGGGGCTAGCCGCGCAGATACGCAGTATTTT. It translates to CASSVGASRADTQYF.

This rearrangement joins TRBV28 to TRBJ1-5; a possible D gene is TRBD1 (6 bases). Trimming took off 5 bases at V and 3 bases at J, with 23 bases between the two ends. CDR3 size: 18 residues. The germline V gene has CDR1 MDHEN and CDR2 SYDVKM. The chain's CDR3 is CASSPNLGQRGFNQPQHF. The CDR3 DNA reads TGTGCCAGCAGTCCAAACCTTGGACAGAGGGGGTTCAATCAGCCCCAGCATTTT.

This chain uses TRBV5-1 with TRBJ2-6; D gene ambiguous. V lost 4 bases and J 0 bases, leaving 5 bases between the germline ends. CDR3 length: 14 amino acids. The germline V gene encodes CDR1 SGHRS and CDR2 YFSETQ. This CDR3 is CASSISSGANVLTF. The CDR3 nucleotides are TGCGCCAGCAGCATTAGCTCTGGGGCCAACGTCCTGACTTTC.

The V and J genes are TRBV29-1 and TRBJ2-1; 9 bases are shared with TRBD2. J gave up 6 bases and V 7 bases, and 7 bases lay outside the gene matches. Looked up from germline, CDR1 is SQVTM and CDR2 is ANQGSEA. The CDR3 extends over 13 amino acids. DNA of the CDR3: TGCAGCGCTAGGACTAGCGTTTTCAATGAGCAGTTCTTC. This encodes CSARTSVFNEQFF.

This clone turned up a few times. The CDR3 coding sequence is TGTGCCAGCAGTTTATGGAACGCAGGCACAGATACGCAGTATTTT. Translated, it gives CASSLWNAGTDTQYF. The chain carries TRBV28 and TRBJ2-3; the D is unclear. This CDR3 has 15 residues. Trimming left V 0 bases short and J 1 base short, with 8 bases between. In germline, CDR1 is MDHEN, CDR2 SYDVKM. Combining the CDR3 with reference TRBV28 and TRBJ2-3 gives the whole variable domain DVKVTQSSRYLVKRTGEKVFLECVQDMDHENMFWYRQDPGLGLRLIYFSYDVKMKEKGDIPEGYSVSREKKERFSLILESASTNQTSMYLCASSLWNAGTDTQYFGPGTRLTVL.

The CDR3 here is CASTLTENYGYTF. The CDR3 DNA reads TGTGCCAGCACCCTGACAGAGAACTATGGCTACACCTTC. The chain is built from TRBV28 and TRBJ1-2; D may be TRBD1 (5 bases). The CDR3 loop spans 13 amino acids. Deletions cut 7 bases from V and 2 bases from J, with 11 bases between. Germline assignment: CDR1 MDHEN and CDR2 SYDVKM.

J is TRBJ2-1 and V is TRBV28; TRBD1 is a possible D gene (6 bases). CDR1 MDHEN and CDR2 SYDVKM come from the germline V gene. Between the trimmed V and J ends, which lost 6 bases and 2 bases, there was a span of 20 bases. This CDR3 comprises 17 residues. CDR3 sequence reads: CASSKDVTGHTYNEQFF. The CDR3 bases are TGTGCCAGCAGCAAAGACGTGACAGGACACACCTACAATGAGCAGTTCTTC.

This clone has just a few counts. The chain carries TRBV29-1 and TRBJ2-1; TRBD2 matches at 12 bases. This CDR3 is 18 amino acids long. Per germline, CDR1 SQVTM and CDR2 ANQGSEA. Trimming removed 2 bases from V and 4 bases from J; junction bases left unmatched: 12. The CDR3 is CSVENPSGRVVIYNEQFF. The CDR3 DNA reads as TGCAGCGTTGAAAACCCTAGCGGGAGGGTGGTGATTTACAATGAGCAGTTCTTC.

This chain joins TRBV11-2 and TRBJ2-7; 7 nucleotides match TRBD2. Per germline, CDR1 SGHAT and CDR2 FQNNGV. The CDR3 covers 14 residues. Trimming cost V 3 bases and J 2 bases; bases outside gene matches: 4. Here the CDR3 DNA reads TGTGCCAGCAGCTTCACTAGCGTCACCTACGAGCAGTACTTC. Translating gives CASSFTSVTYEQYF.

V gene TRBV14 combines with J gene TRBJ2-1; TRBD2 matches 12 bases. This CDR3 contains 17 residues. J gave up 4 bases and V 5 bases, and 9 bases lay outside the gene matches. Germline V CDR1 and CDR2: SGHDN, FVKESK. CDR3 in amino acids: CASSVRLAGVLYNEQFF. CDR3 sequence (DNA): TGTGCCAGCAGCGTCCGACTAGCGGGAGTTTTGTACAATGAGCAGTTCTTC.

The sample holds one count of this clone. The chain recombines TRBV5-1 with TRBJ1-3; D is undetermined. The CDR3 runs to 17 residues. V was cut by 0 bases and J by 0 bases, with 13 bases left in between. CDR1 is SGHRS and CDR2 is YFSETQ in the germline V gene. The CDR3 DNA follows: TGCGCCAGCAGCTTGGCCTCAACCGGGAACTCTGGAAACACCATATATTTT. Residues: CASSLASTGNSGNTIYF.

This rearrangement joins TRBV27 to TRBJ1-4; 9 bases map to TRBD1. V shed 0 bases, J shed 8 bases, and the junction held 13 bases outside the gene matches. The V gene's germline CDR1 is MNHEY and CDR2 SMNVEV (reference sequence). This CDR3 has 18 amino acids. The CDR3 bases are TGTGCCAGCAGTTTATCCGGGACAGGGTTGGTTTCGGGAGAAAAACTGTTTTTT. Translating it yields CASSLSGTGLVSGEKLFF.

This clone was seen a few times. The chain uses TRBV9 and TRBJ2-3; possibly TRBD2 for D (5 bases). Trimming removed 0 bases at V and 4 bases at J, with 9 bases between. Germline loops: CDR1 SGDLS, CDR2 YYNGEE. The CDR3 covers 14 residues. DNA of the CDR3: TGTGCCAGCAGCGTAGGGTCAGCGGCAGATACGCAGTATTTT. It specifies CASSVGSAADTQYF.

This sequence joins TRBV5-1 and TRBJ1-1; the match to TRBD1 covers 11 bases. The germline gives CDR1 SGHRS, CDR2 YFSETQ. The CDR3 has 16 amino acids. Trimming at V came to 2 bases and at J to 3 bases, leaving 6 bases not matched to a gene. The DNA of the CDR3 is TGCGCCAGCAGCTTATCCATGGACAGGGGGCACACTGAAGCTTTCTTT. It encodes CASSLSMDRGHTEAFF.

The CDR3: CASSYVPMNTEAFF. Here the CDR3 DNA reads TGTGCCAGCAGTTACGTTCCTATGAACACTGAAGCTTTCTTT. The chain has TRBV6-5 and TRBJ1-1; D gene ambiguous. Trimming cost V 2 bases and J 0 bases, with 7 bases left between them. The length of the CDR3 is 14 residues. Germline lookup yields CDR1 MNHEY and CDR2 SVGAGI.

Points on this clone: This same CDR3 is encoded by further DNA sequences in the sample. This chain connects TRBV27 to TRBJ1-1, with D possibly being TRBD1 (5 bases). V shed 5 bases and J shed 1 base, with 14 bases lying between them. Germline V gene sequence: CDR1 MNHEY, CDR2 SMNVEV (reference sequence). This CDR3 has 15 residues. CDR3 DNA: TGTGCCAGCAGTGCAACGTCGACAGCGAACACTGAAGCTTTCTTT. Residues: CASSATSTANTEAFF.

This clone was counted a few times. The chain uses TRBV19 and TRBJ2-3, with D possibly matching TRBD2 (6 bases). Germline-derived CDR1 and CDR2 are LNHDA and SQIVND (reference sequence). The CDR3 has 13 amino acids. With 8 bases removed from V and 3 bases from J, the gap between germline ends came to 12 bases. The CDR3, as DNA: TGTGCCAGTGGATGGGCGGGAACAGATACGCAGTATTTT. This translates into CASGWAGTDTQYF.

The chain is built from TRBV28 and TRBJ1-1, with 9 bases matching TRBD1. CDR1 MDHEN and CDR2 SYDVKM come from the germline V gene. The CDR3 covers 13 residues. With V trimmed by 6 bases and J by 4 bases, 3 bases remained unmatched. In nucleotides, the CDR3 is TGTGCCAGCAGCGGGGACAGGGTCACTGAAGCTTTCTTT. Encoded protein: CASSGDRVTEAFF.

The J gene is TRBJ2-7, the V gene TRBV18, with 8 bases identical to TRBD2. CDR3 length: 14 residues. V trimming: 6 bases; J trimming: 2 bases; junction bases outside the gene matches: 6. CDR1 KGHSH and CDR2 LQKENI come from the germline V gene. The CDR3 nucleotides read TGTGCCAGCTCTCCGGGTAGCGGGGCCTACGAGCAGTACTTC. It yields the protein CASSPGSGAYEQYF.

The gene calls are TRBV4-1 and TRBJ2-1, with 7 bases lining up with TRBD1. J lost 9 bases, V lost 3 bases, and 2 bases had no gene match. The germline V gene encodes CDR1 MGHRA and CDR2 YSYEKL. The CDR3 has 12 amino acids. The CDR3 DNA reads TGCGCCAGCAGCCAGACAGGGTTTGAGCAGTTCTTC. Its translation is CASSQTGFEQFF.